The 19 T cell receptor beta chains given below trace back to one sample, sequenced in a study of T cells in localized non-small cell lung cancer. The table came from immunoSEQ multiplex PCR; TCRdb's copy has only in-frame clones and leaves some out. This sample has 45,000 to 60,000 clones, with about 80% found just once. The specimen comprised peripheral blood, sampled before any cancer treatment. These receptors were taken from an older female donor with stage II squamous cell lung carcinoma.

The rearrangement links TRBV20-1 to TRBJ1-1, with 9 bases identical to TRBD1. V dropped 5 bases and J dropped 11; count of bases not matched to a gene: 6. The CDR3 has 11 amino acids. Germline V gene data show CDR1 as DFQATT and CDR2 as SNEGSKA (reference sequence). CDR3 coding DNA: TGCAGTGCTGAACAGGGGGCTGGGGCTTTCTTT. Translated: CSAEQGAGAFF.

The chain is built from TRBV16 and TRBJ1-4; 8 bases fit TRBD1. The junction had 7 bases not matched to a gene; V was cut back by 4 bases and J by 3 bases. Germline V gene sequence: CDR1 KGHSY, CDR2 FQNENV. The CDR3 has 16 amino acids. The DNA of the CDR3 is TGTGCCAGCAGCCCGAGTGGACAGGGACCTAATGAAAAACTGTTTTTT. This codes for CASSPSGQGPNEKLFF.

CDR3 nucleotides: TGTGCCAGCAGCGTGGACCAGGGGACCTACGAGCAGTACTTC. It yields the protein CASSVDQGTYEQYF. The genes are TRBV9 and TRBJ2-7; D possibly corresponds to TRBD1 (6 bases). Trimming pared 2 bases from V and 2 bases from J, leaving 11 bases between. The CDR3 runs to 14 residues. Germline assignment: CDR1 SGDLS and CDR2 YYNGEE.

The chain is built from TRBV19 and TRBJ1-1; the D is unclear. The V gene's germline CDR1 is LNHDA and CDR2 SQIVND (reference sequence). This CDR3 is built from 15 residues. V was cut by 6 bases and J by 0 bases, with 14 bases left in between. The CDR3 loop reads CASRTSGIMNTEAFF. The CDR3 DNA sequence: TGTGCCAGTAGAACGTCCGGGATAATGAACACTGAAGCTTTCTTT. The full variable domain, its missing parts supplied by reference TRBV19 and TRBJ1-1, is DGGITQSPKYLFRKEGQNVTLSCEQNLNHDAMYWYRQDPGQGLRLIYYSQIVNDFQKGDIAEGYSVSREKKESFPLTVTSAQKNPTAFYLCASRTSGIMNTEAFFGQGTRLTVV.

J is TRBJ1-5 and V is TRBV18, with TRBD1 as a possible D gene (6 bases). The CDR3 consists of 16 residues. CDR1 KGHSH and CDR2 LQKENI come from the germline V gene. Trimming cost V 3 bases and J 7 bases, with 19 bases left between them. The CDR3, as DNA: TGTGCCAGCTCACCGCAAAAAACAGGGATTTCGCAGCCCCAGCATTTT. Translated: CASSPQKTGISQPQHF.

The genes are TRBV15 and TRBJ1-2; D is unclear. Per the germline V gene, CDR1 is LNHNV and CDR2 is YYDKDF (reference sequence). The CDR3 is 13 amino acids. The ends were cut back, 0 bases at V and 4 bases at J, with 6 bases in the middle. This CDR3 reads CATSRDRAYGYTF. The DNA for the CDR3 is TGTGCCACCAGCAGAGATCGGGCCTATGGCTACACCTTC.

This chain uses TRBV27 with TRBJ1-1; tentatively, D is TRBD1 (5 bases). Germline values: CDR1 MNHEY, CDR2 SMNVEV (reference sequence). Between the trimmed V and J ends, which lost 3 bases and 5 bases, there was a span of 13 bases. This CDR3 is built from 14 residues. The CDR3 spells CASSFLGVGTEAFF. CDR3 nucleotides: TGTGCCAGCAGTTTCTTGGGGGTAGGTACTGAAGCTTTCTTT.

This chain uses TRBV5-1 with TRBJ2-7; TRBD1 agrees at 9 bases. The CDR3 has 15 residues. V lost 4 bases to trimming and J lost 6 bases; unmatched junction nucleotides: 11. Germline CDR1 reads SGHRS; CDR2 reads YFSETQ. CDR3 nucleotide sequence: TGCGCCAGCAGCCCCCCCTCCGGGACAGGGACCGAGCAGTACTTC. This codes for CASSPPSGTGTEQYF.

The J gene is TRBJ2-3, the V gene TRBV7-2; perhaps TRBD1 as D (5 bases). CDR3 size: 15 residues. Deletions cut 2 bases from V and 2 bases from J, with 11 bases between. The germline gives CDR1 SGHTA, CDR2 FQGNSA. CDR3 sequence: CASSLYGQYTDTQYF. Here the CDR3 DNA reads TGTGCCAGCAGCTTATACGGACAATACACAGATACGCAGTATTTT. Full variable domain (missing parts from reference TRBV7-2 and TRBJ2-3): GAGVSQSPSNKVTEKGKDVELRCDPISGHTALYWYRQSLGQGLEFLIYFQGNSAPDKSGLPSDRFSAERTGGSVSTLTIQRTQQEDSAVYLCASSLYGQYTDTQYFGPGTRLTVL.

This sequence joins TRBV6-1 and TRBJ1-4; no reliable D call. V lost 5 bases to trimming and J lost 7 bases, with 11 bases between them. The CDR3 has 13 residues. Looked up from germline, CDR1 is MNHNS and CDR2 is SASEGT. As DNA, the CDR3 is TGTGCCAGCAGTACGACGACGGGTGAAAAACTGTTTTTT. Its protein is CASSTTTGEKLFF.

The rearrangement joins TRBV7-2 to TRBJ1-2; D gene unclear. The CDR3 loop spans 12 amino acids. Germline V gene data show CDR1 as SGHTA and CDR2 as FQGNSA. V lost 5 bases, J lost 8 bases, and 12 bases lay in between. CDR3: CASSPTSRGYTF. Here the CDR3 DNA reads TGTGCCAGCAGCCCTACATCGAGGGGCTACACCTTC.

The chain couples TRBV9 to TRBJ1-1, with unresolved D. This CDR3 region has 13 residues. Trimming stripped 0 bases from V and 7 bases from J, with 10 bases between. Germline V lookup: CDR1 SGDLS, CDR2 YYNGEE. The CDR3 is CASSVGVLGEAFF. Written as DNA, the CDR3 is TGTGCCAGCAGCGTAGGGGTTCTCGGTGAAGCTTTCTTT.

This chain's CDR3 is CASSGLGTGNEKLFF. The CDR3 coding sequence is TGTGCCAGCAGCGGACTCGGGACAGGGAATGAAAAACTGTTTTTT. This chain connects TRBV9 to TRBJ1-4, with 9 bases lining up with TRBD1. V gave up 3 bases and J gave up 5 bases; unmatched junction bases: 5. Germline V gene sequence: CDR1 SGDLS, CDR2 YYNGEE. This CDR3 is built from 15 residues.

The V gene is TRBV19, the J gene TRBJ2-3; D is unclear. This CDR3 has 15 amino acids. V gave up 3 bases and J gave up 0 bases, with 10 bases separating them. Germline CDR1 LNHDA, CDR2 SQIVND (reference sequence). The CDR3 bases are TGTGCCAGTAGTATCGGAACGGTCAGCACAGATACGCAGTATTTT. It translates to CASSIGTVSTDTQYF.

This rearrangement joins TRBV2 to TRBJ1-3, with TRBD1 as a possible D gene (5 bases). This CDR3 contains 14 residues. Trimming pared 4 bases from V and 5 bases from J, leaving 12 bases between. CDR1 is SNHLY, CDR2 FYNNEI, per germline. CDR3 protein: CASSAGTSRNTIYF. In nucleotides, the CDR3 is TGTGCCAGCAGTGCAGGGACGTCCCGAAACACCATATATTTT.

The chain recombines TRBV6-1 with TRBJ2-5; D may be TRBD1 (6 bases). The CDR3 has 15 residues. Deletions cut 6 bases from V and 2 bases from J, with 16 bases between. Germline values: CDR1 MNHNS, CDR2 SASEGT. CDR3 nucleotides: TGTGCCAGCAGAGTGGCAGGGGTGCAACAAGAGACCCAGTACTTC. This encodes CASRVAGVQQETQYF.

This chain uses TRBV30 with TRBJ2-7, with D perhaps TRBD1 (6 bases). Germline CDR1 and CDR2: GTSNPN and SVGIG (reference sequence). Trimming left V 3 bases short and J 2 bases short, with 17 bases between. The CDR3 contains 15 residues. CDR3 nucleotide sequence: TGTGCCTGGAGGGCGATCTCAGGGGAAGCCTACGAGCAGTACTTC. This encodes CAWRAISGEAYEQYF.

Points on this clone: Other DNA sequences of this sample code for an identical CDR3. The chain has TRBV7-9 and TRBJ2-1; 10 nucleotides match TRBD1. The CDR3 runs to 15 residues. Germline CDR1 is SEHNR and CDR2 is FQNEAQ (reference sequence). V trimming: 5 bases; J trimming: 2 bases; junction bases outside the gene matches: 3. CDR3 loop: CASSPGTGAYNEQFF. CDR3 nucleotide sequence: TGTGCCAGCAGCCCCGGGACAGGGGCCTACAATGAGCAGTTCTTC. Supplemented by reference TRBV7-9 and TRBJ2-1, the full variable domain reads DTGVSQNPRHKITKRGQNVTFRCDPISEHNRLYWYRQTLGQGPEFLTYFQNEAQLEKSRLLSDRFSAERPKGSFSTLEIQRTEQGDSAMYLCASSPGTGAYNEQFFGPGTRLTVL.

CDR3 DNA sequence: TGCGCCAGCAGCTGGGGGACAGGGGGGTCCTACGAGCAGTACTTC. Translation gives CASSWGTGGSYEQYF. The rearrangement links TRBV5-1 to TRBJ2-7, with TRBD1 matching 11 bases. Germline lookup yields CDR1 SGHRS and CDR2 YFSETQ. CDR3 size: 15 residues. The ends lost 3 bases at V and 1 base at J; junction bases unmatched: 3.